The 30 T cell receptor beta chains given below trace back to one sample, sequenced in a study of neoadjuvant anti-PD-1 for oral cavity cancer listed by TCRdb under 2021. The method was the immunoSEQ multiplex PCR assay. TCRdb stores this immuneACCESS table with in-frame sequences only. Part of the clones is absent; in the studies checked, under half of the shortfall reflects unresolved V genes, and no reason is known for the rest. Recorded for this sample are about 42,000 clones; about 77% of them occurred a single time. More than 4% of the sample rests with the top ten. The sample's time point, from its label and the paper: after neoadjuvant nivolumab, at surgical resection. Here the sequenced sample was PBMCs, taken after nivolumab (anti-PD-1) treatment. The receptor set was obtained from a person aged 40 to 85 with oral cavity squamous cell carcinoma.

V gene TRBV7-2 combines with J gene TRBJ1-5, with D tentatively TRBD1 (5 bases). Germline V gene data show CDR1 as SGHTA and CDR2 as FQGNSA. The CDR3 extends over 14 amino acids. V lost 5 bases and J lost 3, with 11 bases in between. CDR3 in DNA: TGTGCCAGCAGCCCGGGGGGGAACAATCAGCCCCAGCATTTT. This translates into CASSPGGNNQPQHF. Based on the CDR3 plus reference TRBV7-2 and TRBJ1-5, the full variable domain is GAGVSQSPSNKVTEKGKDVELRCDPISGHTALYWYRQSLGQGLEFLIYFQGNSAPDKSGLPSDRFSAERTGGSVSTLTIQRTQQEDSAVYLCASSPGGNNQPQHFGDGTRLSIL.

J is TRBJ2-3 and V is TRBV6-5; no reliable D call. The V gene's germline CDR1 is MNHEY and CDR2 SVGAGI. This CDR3 has 16 residues. Trimming removed 2 bases from V and 0 bases from J, with 12 bases in between. CDR3 in amino acids: CASSYLRPISTDTQYF. DNA for the CDR3: TGTGCCAGCAGTTACCTTCGCCCTATAAGCACAGATACGCAGTATTTT.

In this sample, this clone turned up once. V gene TRBV6-5 combines with J gene TRBJ1-1; D gene ambiguous. V lost 4 bases and J 10 bases, leaving 10 bases between the germline ends. This CDR3 is 11 amino acids long. CDR1 and CDR2 (germline): MNHEY, SVGAGI. The CDR3 sequence is CASSLGEGAFF. CDR3 nucleotide sequence: TGTGCCAGCAGTTTGGGAGAGGGAGCTTTCTTT.

In DNA form, the CDR3 reads TGTGCCAGCAGCGAGGGACAGCTAGCCAAGGACATTCAGTACTTC. Protein product: CASSEGQLAKDIQYF. The gene calls are TRBV25-1 and TRBJ2-4; 7 nucleotides agree with TRBD1. Germline lookup yields CDR1 MGHDK and CDR2 SYGVNS. The CDR3 length is 15 residues. The J segment lost 8 bases and the V segment lost 6 bases, leaving 13 bases of the junction unmatched. Full variable domain (missing parts from reference TRBV25-1 and TRBJ2-4): EADIYQTPRYLVIGTGKKITLECSQTMGHDKMYWYQQDPGMELHLIHYSYGVNSTEKGDLSSESTVSRIRTEHFPLTLESARPSHTSQYLCASSEGQLAKDIQYFGAGTRLSVL.

The chain links TRBV10-3 to TRBJ1-5; tentative D call: TRBD1 (6 bases). The CDR3 runs to 15 residues. Germline CDR1 ENHRY, CDR2 SYGVKD. The V end lost 5 bases, the J end lost 3 bases, and 14 bases lay between the germline ends. The CDR3: CAISLQGGPNQPQHF. DNA for the CDR3: TGTGCCATCAGTTTACAGGGAGGGCCCAATCAGCCCCAGCATTTT.

CDR3 bases: TGCAGCGCCGGAGGGGGCTCTGGGGCCAACGTCCTGACTTTC. Protein: CSAGGGSGANVLTF. The chain carries TRBV29-1 and TRBJ2-6; the D call may be TRBD1 or TRBD2 (6 bases each). Germline V gene data show CDR1 as SQVTM and CDR2 as ANQGSEA. The CDR3 runs to 14 residues. The V end lost 7 bases, the J end lost 0 bases, and 10 bases lay between the germline ends.

V usage is TRBV12-5 and J usage is TRBJ2-3; 13 positions match TRBD2. Per the germline V gene, CDR1 is LGHNT and CDR2 is FRNRAP. The CDR3 loop spans 17 amino acids. Losses at the gene ends were 0 bases for V and 4 bases for J; bases not matched to a gene: 4. The CDR3 loop reads CASGLVQTSGGPDTQYF. The CDR3 DNA reads as TGTGCTAGTGGTTTGGTCCAGACTAGCGGGGGGCCAGATACGCAGTATTTT.

This chain joins TRBV7-6 and TRBJ1-1; D might be TRBD1 (6 bases). Trimming took off 5 bases at V and 6 bases at J, with 13 bases between the two ends. Germline V CDR1 and CDR2: SGHVS, FNYEAQ. The CDR3 loop spans 13 amino acids. The CDR3 here is CASSPNGGPEAFF. The DNA of the CDR3 is TGTGCCAGCAGCCCTAACGGGGGCCCTGAAGCTTTCTTT.

This clone showed up just a few times. The chain combines TRBV19 with TRBJ1-1; no definite D call. This CDR3 spans 13 amino acids. Between the trimmed V and J ends, which lost 7 bases and 5 bases, there was a span of 14 bases. Germline V lookup: CDR1 LNHDA, CDR2 SQIVND (reference sequence). The CDR3 DNA reads TGTGCCAGTAAAAACAGCTGGCGGACTGAAGCTTTCTTT. It yields the protein CASKNSWRTEAFF.

The V gene is TRBV6-1, the J gene TRBJ1-5; TRBD1 matches 7 bases. Germline V gene data show CDR1 as MNHNS and CDR2 as SASEGT. This CDR3 region has 15 residues. V dropped 8 bases and J dropped 0; count of bases not matched to a gene: 7. CDR3 in DNA: TGTGCCAGCGGGGACAGACAACTTAGCAATCAGCCCCAGCATTTT. This encodes CASGDRQLSNQPQHF.

V usage is TRBV25-1 and J usage is TRBJ2-7; TRBD2 matches at 9 bases. CDR3 length: 15 amino acids. The ends lost 2 bases at V and 3 bases at J; junction bases unmatched: 5. Germline V gene sequence: CDR1 MGHDK, CDR2 SYGVNS. As DNA, the CDR3 is TGTGCCAGCAGTGAAAAGGGACTAGCAGACTACGAGCAGTACTTC. Its translation is CASSEKGLADYEQYF.

The rearrangement uses TRBV4-1 and TRBJ1-2; D uncertain. Trimming took off 0 bases at V and 4 bases at J, with 12 bases between the two ends. CDR1 is MGHRA, CDR2 YSYEKL, per germline. The length of the CDR3 is 15 residues. CDR3 region: CASSQDERAGYGYTF. Written as DNA, the CDR3 is TGCGCCAGCAGCCAAGATGAACGGGCTGGCTATGGCTACACCTTC.

The chain combines TRBV5-6 with TRBJ2-6; a weak D match, TRBD1 (5 bases). The CDR3 sequence is 15 residues long. CDR1 is SGHDT, CDR2 YYEEEE, per germline. V lost 4 bases to trimming and J lost 1 base, with 9 bases between them. The chain's CDR3 is CASSSRVSGANVLTF. The CDR3 nucleotides are TGTGCCAGCAGCAGCAGGGTATCTGGGGCCAACGTCCTGACTTTC.

The chain joins TRBV2 to TRBJ1-2; D call uncertain. V lost 4 bases to trimming and J lost 4 bases, with 10 bases between them. The V gene's germline CDR1 is SNHLY and CDR2 FYNNEI. The CDR3 covers 13 residues. CDR3 coding DNA: TGTGCCAGCAGTGGGTACGGCTTCTATGGCTACACCTTC. Translating it yields CASSGYGFYGYTF.

This clone was observed a few times. The chain joins TRBV27 to TRBJ2-2; TRBD2 is a possible D gene (5 bases). This CDR3 contains 15 residues. CDR1 is MNHEY, CDR2 SMNVEV, per germline (reference sequence). With 2 bases removed from V and 4 bases from J, the gap between germline ends came to 11 bases. Written as DNA, the CDR3 is TGTGCCAGCAGTTTAGAGGGTCGTCTCACCGGGGAGCTGTTTTTT. It is translated as CASSLEGRLTGELFF.

J is TRBJ2-5 and V is TRBV5-6; perhaps D is TRBD1 or TRBD2 (5 bases each). Germline CDR1 and CDR2: SGHDT and YYEEEE. V was cut by 3 bases and J by 0 bases, with 18 bases left in between. CDR3 length: 17 residues. CDR3 coding DNA: TGTGCCAGCAGCTCCAGGGTCTCAGGGACGTACCAAGAGACCCAGTACTTC. Amino acids: CASSSRVSGTYQETQYF. Based on the CDR3 plus reference TRBV5-6 and TRBJ2-5, the full variable domain is DAGVTQSPTHLIKTRGQQVTLRCSPKSGHDTVSWYQQALGQGPQFIFQYYEEEERQRGNFPDRFSGHQFPNYSSELNVNALLLGDSALYLCASSSRVSGTYQETQYFGPGTRLLVL.

For the CDR3, the DNA is TGTGCCAGCAGCTACTCAGGGAAGGGCACTGAAGCTTTCTTT. Translating gives CASSYSGKGTEAFF. The J gene is TRBJ1-1, the V gene TRBV7-2; a weak D match, TRBD1 (5 bases). Trimming pared 4 bases from V and 4 bases from J, leaving 13 bases between. Germline loops: CDR1 SGHTA, CDR2 FQGNSA. This CDR3 region has 14 residues.

V gene TRBV6-1 combines with J gene TRBJ1-5; D uncertain. Germline V gene sequence: CDR1 MNHNS, CDR2 SASEGT. CDR3 length: 12 residues. V lost 5 bases to trimming and J lost 7 bases, with 9 bases between them. CDR3 bases: TGTGCCAGCAGTCGGGTGGACCAGCCCCAGCATTTT. It codes for CASSRVDQPQHF.

This clone was seen a handful of times. The chain is built from TRBV28 and TRBJ1-6, with 9 bases aligning to TRBD1. Germline lookup yields CDR1 MDHEN and CDR2 SYDVKM. There are 13 residues in the CDR3. Trimming took 8 bases from V and 5 from J; bases not matched to a gene: 1. The CDR3 DNA reads TGTGCCAGCCGGGACAGGGATAATTCACCCCTCCACTTT. Translation gives CASRDRDNSPLHF.

This chain joins TRBV5-1 and TRBJ2-7; 10 bases are shared with TRBD1. Germline trimming cut 4 bases from V and 6 bases from J; bases unmatched to any gene: 13. The CDR3 totals 16 residues. Per germline, CDR1 SGHRS and CDR2 YFSETQ. Here the CDR3 DNA reads TGCGCCAGCAGCGATACGACCGGGACAGGGGCTAGCGAGCAGTACTTC. Translating it yields CASSDTTGTGASEQYF.

V is TRBV7-2 and J is TRBJ1-6; 7 bases line up with TRBD1. Trimming removed 6 bases from V and 6 bases from J; junction bases left unmatched: 2. This CDR3 is 13 amino acids long. Germline V lookup: CDR1 SGHTA, CDR2 FQGNSA. The DNA of the CDR3 is TGTGCCAGCAGGGACAGGCTTAATTCACCCCTCCACTTT. Its translation: CASRDRLNSPLHF.

The chain combines TRBV30 with TRBJ2-1; TRBD2 might be the D (5 bases). Germline V gene sequence: CDR1 GTSNPN, CDR2 SVGIG (reference sequence). V lost 0 bases and J 1 base, leaving 7 bases between the germline ends. The CDR3 has 14 amino acids. CDR3 in amino acids: CAWSVGLSYNEQFF. In nucleotides, the CDR3 is TGTGCCTGGAGTGTAGGACTTTCCTACAATGAGCAGTTCTTC.

Written as DNA, the CDR3 is TGTGCCAGCAGCGGCCCGGGGACGGACAATCAGCCCCAGCATTTT. It translates to CASSGPGTDNQPQHF. The chain has TRBV7-9 and TRBJ1-5, with a tentative D call TRBD1 (5 bases). This CDR3 has 15 residues. Germline CDR1 and CDR2: SEHNR and FQNEAQ (reference sequence). V lost 5 bases and J lost 3, with 14 bases in between.

V and J are TRBV6-1 and TRBJ2-5; perhaps TRBD2 as D (5 bases). The J call may be faulty, since TRBJ2-7 better matches the DNA end. In germline, CDR1 is MNHNS, CDR2 SASEGT. This CDR3 comprises 14 residues. For the CDR3, the DNA is TGTGCCAGCAGTGAAGGTGAGGAGGCAGCCGAGCAGTACTTC. It translates to CASSEGEEAAEQYF.

This sequence joins TRBV5-1 and TRBJ2-5, with D tentatively TRBD1 (5 bases). The CDR3 totals 16 residues. Germline assignment: CDR1 SGHRS and CDR2 YFSETQ. Trimming removed 0 bases from V and 1 base from J, with 13 bases in between. This CDR3 is CASSLETVVFQETQYF. The CDR3 DNA reads as TGCGCCAGCAGCTTGGAGACAGTAGTGTTCCAAGAGACCCAGTACTTC.

This chain links TRBV11-2 with TRBJ2-1; no definite D call. Per germline, CDR1 SGHAT and CDR2 FQNNGV. The CDR3 consists of 15 residues. Trimming stripped 4 bases from V and 6 bases from J, with 16 bases between. Written as DNA, the CDR3 is TGTGCCAGCAGCTCAGGACCTTCCTGGGGCAATGAGCAGTTCTTC. This translates into CASSSGPSWGNEQFF.

V usage is TRBV5-4 and J usage is TRBJ2-5; TRBD2 matches at 12 bases. V was clipped by 0 bases and J by 4 bases; unmatched bases: 10. This CDR3 contains 18 residues. Germline V gene lookup returns CDR1 SGHNT and CDR2 YYREEE (reference sequence). The CDR3, as DNA: TGTGCCAGCAGCTTGGCTACGCTAGCGGGGGGGCGGGGAGAGACCCAGTACTTC. It encodes CASSLATLAGGRGETQYF.

The gene calls are TRBV6-5 and TRBJ1-1; D ambiguous. The germline gives CDR1 MNHEY, CDR2 SVGAGI. V lost 5 bases, J lost 3 bases, and 16 bases lay in between. The CDR3 is 15 residues long. The CDR3 is CASSPAGSIDTEAFF. The CDR3 region has the DNA TGTGCCAGCAGTCCGGCCGGGTCTATCGACACTGAAGCTTTCTTT.

This clone has only a few counts. This sequence joins TRBV9 and TRBJ2-3; D gene ambiguous. Germline values: CDR1 SGDLS, CDR2 YYNGEE. V lost 0 bases to trimming and J lost 5 bases, with 4 bases between them. The CDR3 runs 12 residues. DNA for the CDR3: TGTGCCAGCAGCGTAGCGGTAGATACGCAGTATTTT. Translation gives CASSVAVDTQYF.

The chain links TRBV28 to TRBJ1-6, with D perhaps TRBD1 (5 bases). Germline V gene sequence: CDR1 MDHEN, CDR2 SYDVKM. The CDR3 contains 13 residues. V dropped 6 bases and J dropped 12 bases, with 15 bases sitting between them. The DNA of the CDR3 is TGTGCCAGCAGCCCTTATCCTAGGGGACCCCTCCACTTT. Its translation: CASSPYPRGPLHF.